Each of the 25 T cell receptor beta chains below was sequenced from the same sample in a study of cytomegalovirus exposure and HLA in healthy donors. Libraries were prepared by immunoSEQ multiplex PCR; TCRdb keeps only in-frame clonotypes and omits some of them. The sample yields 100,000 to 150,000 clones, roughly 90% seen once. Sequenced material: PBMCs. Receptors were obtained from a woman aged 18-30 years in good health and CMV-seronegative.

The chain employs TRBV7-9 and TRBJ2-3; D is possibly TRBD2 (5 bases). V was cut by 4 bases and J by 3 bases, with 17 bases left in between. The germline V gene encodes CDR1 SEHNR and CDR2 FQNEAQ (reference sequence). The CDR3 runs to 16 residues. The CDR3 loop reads CASSSPLAQKTDTQYF. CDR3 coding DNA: TGTGCCAGCAGCTCGCCGCTAGCTCAAAAAACAGATACGCAGTATTTT. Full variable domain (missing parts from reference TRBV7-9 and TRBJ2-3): DTGVSQNPRHKITKRGQNVTFRCDPISEHNRLYWYRQTLGQGPEFLTYFQNEAQLEKSRLLSDRFSAERPKGSFSTLEIQRTEQGDSAMYLCASSSPLAQKTDTQYFGPGTRLTVL.

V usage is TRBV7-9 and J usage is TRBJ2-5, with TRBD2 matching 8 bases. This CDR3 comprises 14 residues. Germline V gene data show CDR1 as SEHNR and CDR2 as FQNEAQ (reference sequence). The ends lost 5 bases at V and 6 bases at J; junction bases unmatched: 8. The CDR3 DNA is TGTGCCAGCAGCCCCCCCGAGCGGGAGAAGACCCAGTACTTC. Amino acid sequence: CASSPPEREKTQYF.

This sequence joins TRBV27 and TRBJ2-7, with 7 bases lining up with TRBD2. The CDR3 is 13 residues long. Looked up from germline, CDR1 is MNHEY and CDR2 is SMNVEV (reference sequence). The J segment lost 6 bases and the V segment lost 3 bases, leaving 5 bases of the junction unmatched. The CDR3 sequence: CASSFARELEQYF. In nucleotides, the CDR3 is TGTGCCAGCAGTTTTGCGCGGGAGCTCGAGCAGTACTTC.

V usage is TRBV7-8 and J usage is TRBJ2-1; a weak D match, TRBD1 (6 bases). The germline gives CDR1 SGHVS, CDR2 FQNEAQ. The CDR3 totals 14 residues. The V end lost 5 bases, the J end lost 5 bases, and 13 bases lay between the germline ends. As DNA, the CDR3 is TGTGCCAGCAGCCAACCTCCAGGGGACAATGAGCAGTTCTTC. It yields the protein CASSQPPGDNEQFF.

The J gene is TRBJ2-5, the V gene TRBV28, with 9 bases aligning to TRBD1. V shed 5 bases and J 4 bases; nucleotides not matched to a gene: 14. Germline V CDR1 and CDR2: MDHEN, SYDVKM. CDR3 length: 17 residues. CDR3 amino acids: CASSPPFGTGFGETQYF. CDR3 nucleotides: TGTGCCAGCAGTCCCCCCTTTGGGACAGGGTTCGGAGAGACCCAGTACTTC.

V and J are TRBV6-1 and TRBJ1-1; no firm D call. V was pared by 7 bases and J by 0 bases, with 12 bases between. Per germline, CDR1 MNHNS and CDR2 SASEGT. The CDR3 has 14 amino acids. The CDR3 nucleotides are TGTGCCAGCAAGAGGACTGCGGTGAACACTGAAGCTTTCTTT. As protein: CASKRTAVNTEAFF.

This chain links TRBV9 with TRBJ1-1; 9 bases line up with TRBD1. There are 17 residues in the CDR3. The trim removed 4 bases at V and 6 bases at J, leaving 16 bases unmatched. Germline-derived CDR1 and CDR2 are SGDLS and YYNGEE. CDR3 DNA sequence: TGTGCCAGCAGCCCTCGTCGTTTGGGACAGGGTTTACCTGAAGCTTTCTTT. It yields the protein CASSPRRLGQGLPEAFF.

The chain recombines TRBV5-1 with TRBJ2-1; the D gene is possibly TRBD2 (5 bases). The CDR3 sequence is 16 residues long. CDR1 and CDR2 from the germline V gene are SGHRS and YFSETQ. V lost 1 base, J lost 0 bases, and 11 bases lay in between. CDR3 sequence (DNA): TGCGCCAGCAGCTTGTTTGCGGAGGCCTCCTACAATGAGCAGTTCTTC. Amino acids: CASSLFAEASYNEQFF.

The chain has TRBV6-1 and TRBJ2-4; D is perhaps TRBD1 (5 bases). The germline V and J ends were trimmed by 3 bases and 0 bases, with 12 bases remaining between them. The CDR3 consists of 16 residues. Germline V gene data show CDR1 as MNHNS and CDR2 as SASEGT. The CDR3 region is CASSDPLQVAKNIQYF. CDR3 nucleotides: TGTGCCAGCAGTGATCCGTTACAGGTAGCCAAAAACATTCAGTACTTC.

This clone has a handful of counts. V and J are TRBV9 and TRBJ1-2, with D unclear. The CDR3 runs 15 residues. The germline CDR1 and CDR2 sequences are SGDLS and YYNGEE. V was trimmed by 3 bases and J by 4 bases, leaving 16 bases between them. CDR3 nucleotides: TGTGCCAGCAGCGGCCCGACCGGGGAGAGCTATGGCTACACCTTC. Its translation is CASSGPTGESYGYTF.

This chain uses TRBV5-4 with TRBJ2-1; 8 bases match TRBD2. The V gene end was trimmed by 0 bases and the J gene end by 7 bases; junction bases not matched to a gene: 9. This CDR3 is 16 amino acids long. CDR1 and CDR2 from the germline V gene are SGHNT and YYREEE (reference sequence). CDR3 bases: TGTGCCAGCAGCTTGGTGCCAGCGGGAGTGGCAAATGAGCAGTTCTTC. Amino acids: CASSLVPAGVANEQFF. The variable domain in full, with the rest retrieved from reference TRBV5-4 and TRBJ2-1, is ETGVTQSPTHLIKTRGQQVTLRCSSQSGHNTVSWYQQALGQGPQFIFQYYREEENGRGNFPPRFSGLQFPNYSSELNVNALELDDSALYLCASSLVPAGVANEQFFGPGTRLTVL.

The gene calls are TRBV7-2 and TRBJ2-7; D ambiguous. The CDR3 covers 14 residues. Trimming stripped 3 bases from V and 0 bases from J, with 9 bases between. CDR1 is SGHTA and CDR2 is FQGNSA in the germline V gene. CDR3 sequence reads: CASSFGLGSYEQYF. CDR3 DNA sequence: TGTGCCAGCAGCTTTGGGCTGGGCTCCTACGAGCAGTACTTC.

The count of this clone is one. In DNA form, the CDR3 reads TGCGCCAGCAGCCAGATCCGGGACAGTAATGAAAAACTGTTTTTT. This translates into CASSQIRDSNEKLFF. V gene TRBV4-1 combines with J gene TRBJ1-4, with TRBD1 matching 7 bases. Germline loops: CDR1 MGHRA, CDR2 YSYEKL. The CDR3 has 15 amino acids. V gave up 3 bases and J gave up 4 bases; unmatched junction bases: 5.

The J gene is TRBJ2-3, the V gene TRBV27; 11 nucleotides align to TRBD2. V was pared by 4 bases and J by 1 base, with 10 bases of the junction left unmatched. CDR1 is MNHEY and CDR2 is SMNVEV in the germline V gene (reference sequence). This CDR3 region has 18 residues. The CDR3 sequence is CASSWDSGRARRTDTQYF. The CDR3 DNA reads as TGTGCCAGCAGTTGGGATAGCGGGAGGGCCCGTCGCACAGATACGCAGTATTTT.

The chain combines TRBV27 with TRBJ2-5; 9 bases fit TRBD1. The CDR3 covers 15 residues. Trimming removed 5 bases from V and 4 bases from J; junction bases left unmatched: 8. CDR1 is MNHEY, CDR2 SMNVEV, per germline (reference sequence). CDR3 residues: CASSPRQGVIETQYF. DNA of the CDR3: TGTGCCAGCAGTCCCAGACAGGGGGTAATAGAGACCCAGTACTTC.

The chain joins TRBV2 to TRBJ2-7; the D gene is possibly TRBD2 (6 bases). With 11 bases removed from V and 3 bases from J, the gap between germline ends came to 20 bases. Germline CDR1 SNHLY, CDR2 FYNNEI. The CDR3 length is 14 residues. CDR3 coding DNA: TGTGCCGGCCGAAAAGGGGCGGGGAACTACGAGCAGTACTTC. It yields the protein CAGRKGAGNYEQYF.

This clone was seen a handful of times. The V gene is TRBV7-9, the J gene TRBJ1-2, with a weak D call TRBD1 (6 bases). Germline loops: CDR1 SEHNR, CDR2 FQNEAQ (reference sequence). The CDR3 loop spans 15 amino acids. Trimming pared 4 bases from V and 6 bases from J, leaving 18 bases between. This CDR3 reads CASSSGHEEANGYTF. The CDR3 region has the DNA TGTGCCAGCAGCTCGGGACATGAGGAGGCGAATGGCTACACCTTC.

The DNA for the CDR3 is TGTGCCAGTGCCAGGGGGCCTGGGGCCAACGTCCTGACTTTC. Residues: CASARGPGANVLTF. The chain employs TRBV7-9 and TRBJ2-6, with 8 bases aligning to TRBD1. V lost 9 bases and J lost 2; bases outside the gene matches: 3. From germline, CDR1 is SEHNR and CDR2 FQNEAQ (reference sequence). The CDR3 is made up of 14 amino acids.

As DNA, the CDR3 is TGTGCCATCAGTACGCCGGGGTCCCAAGAGACCCAGTACTTC. Its protein is CAISTPGSQETQYF. The chain carries TRBV10-3 and TRBJ2-5; D may be TRBD2 (5 bases). The CDR3 extends over 14 amino acids. Germline CDR1 reads ENHRY; CDR2 reads SYGVKD. The V and J ends lost 5 bases and 1 base respectively, with 11 bases between them.

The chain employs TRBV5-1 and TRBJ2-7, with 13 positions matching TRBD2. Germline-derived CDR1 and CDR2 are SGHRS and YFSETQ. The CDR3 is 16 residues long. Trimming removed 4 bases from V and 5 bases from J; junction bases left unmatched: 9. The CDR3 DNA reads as TGCGCCAGCAGCGAGGTAAGGACTAGCGGGAGCCACGAGCAGTACTTC. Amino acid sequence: CASSEVRTSGSHEQYF.

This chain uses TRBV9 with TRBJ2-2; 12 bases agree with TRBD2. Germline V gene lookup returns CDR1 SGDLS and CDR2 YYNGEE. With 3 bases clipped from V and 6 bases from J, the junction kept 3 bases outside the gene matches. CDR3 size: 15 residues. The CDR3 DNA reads TGTGCCAGCAGCGGACTAGCGGGAGAGGCCGGGGAGCTGTTTTTT. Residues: CASSGLAGEAGELFF.

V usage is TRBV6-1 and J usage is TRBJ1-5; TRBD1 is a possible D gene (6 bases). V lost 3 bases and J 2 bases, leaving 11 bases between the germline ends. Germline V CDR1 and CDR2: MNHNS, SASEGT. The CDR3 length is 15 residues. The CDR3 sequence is CASSDMSGGNQPQHF. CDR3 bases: TGTGCCAGCAGTGATATGTCAGGGGGCAATCAGCCCCAGCATTTT.

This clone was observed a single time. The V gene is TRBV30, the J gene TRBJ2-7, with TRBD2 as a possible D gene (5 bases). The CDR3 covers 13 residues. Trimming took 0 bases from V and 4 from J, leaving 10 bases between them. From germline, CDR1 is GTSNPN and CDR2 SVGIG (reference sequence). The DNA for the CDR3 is TGTGCCTGGAGTGTGGCCCGCGGGTACGAGCAGTACTTC. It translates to CAWSVARGYEQYF.

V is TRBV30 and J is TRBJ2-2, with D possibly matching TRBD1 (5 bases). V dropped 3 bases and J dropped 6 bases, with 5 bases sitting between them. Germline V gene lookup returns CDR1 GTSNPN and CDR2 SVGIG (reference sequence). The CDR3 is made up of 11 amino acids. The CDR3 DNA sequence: TGTGCCTGGAGAGGGGCCGGGGAGCTGTTTTTT. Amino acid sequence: CAWRGAGELFF.

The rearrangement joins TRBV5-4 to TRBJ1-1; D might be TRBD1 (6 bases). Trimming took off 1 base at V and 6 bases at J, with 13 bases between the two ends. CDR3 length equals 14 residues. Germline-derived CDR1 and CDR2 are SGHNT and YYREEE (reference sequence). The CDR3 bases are TGTGCCAGCAGCTTGTACGGGGGGCCTCCTGAAGCTTTCTTT. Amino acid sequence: CASSLYGGPPEAFF.